A selection of T cell receptor beta chains follows, all from one sample in a study of CD8+ T cells in alopecia areata. Measured with immunoSEQ multiplex PCR; TCRdb has only the in-frame clones, and not every one. The data show approximately 180,000 clones, roughly 66% seen once. This specimen consisted of CD8+ T cells sorted from blood, obtained at week 0. The receptors derive from a human donor with alopecia areata. CDR3s include the opening cysteine and the closing phenylalanine or tryptophan. D genes are given only for firm matches. A row's size may be missing; if present it is once, few, many or a size class.

d_gene: .
v_gene: TRBV19
abundance: .
j_gene: TRBJ1-5
CDR3nt: TGTGCCAGTACCCCAGGGTTTTATAGCAATCAGCCCCAGCATTTT
CDR3aa: CASTPGFYSNQPQHF

d_gene: TRBD2
v_gene: TRBV6-1
abundance: few
j_gene: TRBJ2-3
CDR3nt: TGTGCCAGCAGTGAAGTAGCGGGGGGCACAGATACGCAGTATTTT
CDR3aa: CASSEVAGGTDTQYF

d_gene: .
v_gene: TRBV29-1
abundance: .
j_gene: TRBJ1-2
CDR3nt: TGCAGCGCCTCTAACCTTCAAGAGGGGACACATCTACAGCCCTATGGCTACACCTTC
CDR3aa: CSASNLQEGTHLQPYGYTF

d_gene: TRBD1
v_gene: TRBV7-9
abundance: .
j_gene: TRBJ2-7
CDR3nt: TGTGCCAGCAGCTCCGGACAGGGGGCGATGGCCTACGAGCAGTACTTC
CDR3aa: CASSSGQGAMAYEQYF

d_gene: TRBD1
v_gene: TRBV20-1
abundance: few
j_gene: TRBJ2-7
CDR3nt: TGCAGTGGCATCAGGGGGTACGAGCAGTACTTC
CDR3aa: CSGIRGYEQYF

d_gene: .
v_gene: TRBV5-1
abundance: few
j_gene: TRBJ2-1
CDR3nt: TGCGCCAGCAGCTTTCAAATGAATGAGCAGTTCTTC
CDR3aa: CASSFQMNEQFF

d_gene: TRBD1
v_gene: TRBV7-8
abundance: .
j_gene: TRBJ2-7
CDR3nt: TGTGCCAGCAGCTCGACGGGACAGGGAACCTACGAGCAGTACTTC
CDR3aa: CASSSTGQGTYEQYF

d_gene: .
v_gene: TRBV4-1
abundance: .
j_gene: TRBJ1-6
CDR3nt: TGCGCCAGCAGCCAAGTAGAGGGTTCACCCCTCCACTTT
CDR3aa: CASSQVEGSPLHF

d_gene: .
v_gene: TRBV5-6
abundance: few
j_gene: TRBJ2-7
CDR3nt: TGTGCCAGTAGTATGGCAGGGATCTCCTACGAGCAGTACTTC
CDR3aa: CASSMAGISYEQYF

d_gene: .
v_gene: TRBV6-5
abundance: .
j_gene: TRBJ2-2
CDR3nt: TGTGCCAGCAGTCAAGGACTGACGAACACCGGGGAGCTGTTTTTT
CDR3aa: CASSQGLTNTGELFF

d_gene: .
v_gene: TRBV28
abundance: .
j_gene: TRBJ2-5
CDR3nt: TGTGCCAGCAGTTTAAACAGGGCGGGCGAGACCCAGTACTTC
CDR3aa: CASSLNRAGETQYF

d_gene: TRBD2
v_gene: TRBV7-9
abundance: few
j_gene: TRBJ2-3
CDR3nt: TGTGCCAGCAGCCCCCTTCGGGGGGGCCCTAGCACAGATACGCAGTATTTT
CDR3aa: CASSPLRGGPSTDTQYF

d_gene: .
v_gene: TRBV9
abundance: .
j_gene: TRBJ1-1
CDR3nt: TGTGCCAGCAGCCCTAGACCGGCTTTCTTT
CDR3aa: CASSPRPAFF

d_gene: .
v_gene: TRBV27
abundance: .
j_gene: TRBJ1-2
CDR3nt: TGTGCCAGCAGTTTAGGGCGGGGATGGAGCTATGGCTACACCTTC
CDR3aa: CASSLGRGWSYGYTF

d_gene: .
v_gene: TRBV9
abundance: once
j_gene: TRBJ2-1
CDR3nt: TGTGCCAGCAGCGTAGGGGCACGGGGTGGGAATGAGCAGTTCTTC
CDR3aa: CASSVGARGGNEQFF

d_gene: .
v_gene: TRBV30
abundance: .
j_gene: TRBJ2-3
CDR3nt: TGTGCCTGGAGTAAAGGGGTCGGGGGCTCAGATACGCAGTATTTT
CDR3aa: CAWSKGVGGSDTQYF